These 23 T cell receptor beta chains were sequenced from one sample in a study of T cell responses to AZD1222 COVID-19 vaccine. Here immunoSEQ multiplex PCR was the method, and the copy in TCRdb shows in-frame clones only, minus some. The table has roughly 140,000 clones, around 89% seen once; the top ten hold roughly 1.7%. The input for sequencing was peripheral blood, taken on day 0 of AZD1222 vaccination. These receptor sequences come from an adult in good health.

V and J are TRBV19 and TRBJ2-1; D gene ambiguous. With 2 bases removed from V and 0 bases from J, the gap between germline ends came to 11 bases. This CDR3 is 16 amino acids long. Germline V gene lookup returns CDR1 LNHDA and CDR2 SQIVND (reference sequence). CDR3 residues: CASSILAVASYNEQFF. DNA for the CDR3: TGTGCCAGTAGTATACTTGCGGTCGCCTCCTACAATGAGCAGTTCTTC.

The chain has TRBV18 and TRBJ1-6; no definite D call. V was clipped by 2 bases and J by 6 bases, with 14 bases between them. The germline V gene encodes CDR1 KGHSH and CDR2 LQKENI. The CDR3 has 16 amino acids. The CDR3 is CASSPGSRSVNSPLHF. As DNA, the CDR3 is TGTGCCAGCTCACCAGGGTCTCGGAGCGTTAATTCACCCCTCCACTTT. The full variable domain, its missing parts supplied by reference TRBV18 and TRBJ1-6, is NAGVMQNPRHLVRRRGQEARLRCSPMKGHSHVYWYRQLPEEGLKFMVYLQKENIIDESGMPKERFSAEFPKEGPSILRIQQVVRGDSAAYFCASSPGSRSVNSPLHFGNGTRLTVT.

The chain has TRBV2 and TRBJ2-3, with D hard to call. Trimming cost V 1 base and J 13 bases, with 9 bases left between them. This CDR3 comprises 11 residues. Germline V gives CDR1 SNHLY, CDR2 FYNNEI. CDR3: CASSEEGTEYF. CDR3 DNA sequence: TGTGCCAGCAGTGAAGAGGGCACTGAGTATTTT. The variable domain in full, completed from reference TRBV2 and TRBJ2-3, reads EPEVTQTPSHQVTQMGQEVILRCVPISNHLYFYWYRQILGQKVEFLVSFYNNEISEKSEIFDDQFSVERPDGSNFTLKIRSTKLEDSAMYFCASSEEGTEYFGPGTRLTVL.

The chain combines TRBV18 with TRBJ1-2; 9 positions agree with TRBD1. In germline, CDR1 is KGHSH, CDR2 LQKENI. This CDR3 is built from 13 residues. V dropped 3 bases and J dropped 4; count of bases not matched to a gene: 0. The CDR3 sequence is CASSPDRGYGYTF. The CDR3 nucleotides read TGTGCCAGCTCACCGGACAGGGGCTATGGCTACACCTTC.

This sequence joins TRBV11-2 and TRBJ1-4; 10 bases map to TRBD1. V lost 2 bases, J lost 8 bases, and 5 bases stayed unmatched. This CDR3 spans 15 amino acids. Germline V CDR1 and CDR2: SGHAT, FQNNGV. DNA of the CDR3: TGTGCCAGCAGCTTATGGGGACAGGGGACCGAAAAACTGTTTTTT. This translates into CASSLWGQGTEKLFF.

The CDR3 is CASSRDIPNYGYTF. CDR3 sequence (DNA): TGTGCCAGCAGCAGAGACATACCGAACTATGGCTACACCTTC. V is TRBV5-4 and J is TRBJ1-2; the D is unclear. CDR3 size: 14 residues. CDR1 SGHNT and CDR2 YYREEE come from the germline V gene (reference sequence). V shed 4 bases and J shed 2 bases, with 12 bases lying between them. Full variable domain (remainder filled in from reference TRBV5-4 and TRBJ1-2): ETGVTQSPTHLIKTRGQQVTLRCSSQSGHNTVSWYQQALGQGPQFIFQYYREEENGRGNFPPRFSGLQFPNYSSELNVNALELDDSALYLCASSRDIPNYGYTFGSGTRLTVV.

This clone occurred once. This chain connects TRBV27 to TRBJ1-4; possible D gene TRBD1, 5 bases. V lost 2 bases and J lost 10, with 11 bases in between. The CDR3 is 13 residues long. CDR1 MNHEY and CDR2 SMNVEV come from the germline V gene (reference sequence). For the CDR3, the DNA is TGTGCCAGCAGTTTAACACAGGACGGAAAACTGTTTTTT. As protein: CASSLTQDGKLFF.

The rearrangement joins TRBV2 to TRBJ2-1; D uncertain. CDR3 size: 12 residues. Germline-derived CDR1 and CDR2 are SNHLY and FYNNEI. The germline V and J ends were trimmed by 6 bases and 9 bases, with 12 bases remaining between them. As DNA, the CDR3 is TGTGCCAGCAGAGCTAGGTTCAGTGAGCAGTTCTTC. Translation: CASRARFSEQFF. The full variable domain, its missing parts supplied by reference TRBV2 and TRBJ2-1, is EPEVTQTPSHQVTQMGQEVILRCVPISNHLYFYWYRQILGQKVEFLVSFYNNEISEKSEIFDDQFSVERPDGSNFTLKIRSTKLEDSAMYFCASRARFSEQFFGPGTRLTVL.

The chain uses TRBV6-1 and TRBJ2-2; 7 bases line up with TRBD1. V trimming: 2 bases; J trimming: 6 bases; junction bases outside the gene matches: 9. CDR1 and CDR2 from the germline V gene are MNHNS and SASEGT. The CDR3 is made up of 16 amino acids. As DNA, the CDR3 is TGTGCCAGCAGTGAATTGTCAGGGGGATATTCCGGGGAGCTGTTTTTT. This gives the protein CASSELSGGYSGELFF.

The CDR3 loop is CASSPEIWGQFF. The CDR3, as DNA: TGTGCCAGCTCACCAGAGATCTGGGGGCAGTTCTTC. The J gene is TRBJ2-1, the V gene TRBV18; D uncertain. V lost 2 bases, J lost 12 bases, and 11 bases lay in between. This CDR3 region has 12 residues. Germline-derived CDR1 and CDR2 are KGHSH and LQKENI.

This chain joins TRBV27 and TRBJ2-7; 7 bases fit TRBD2. V dropped 3 bases and J dropped 3; count of bases not matched to a gene: 8. Germline CDR1 reads MNHEY; CDR2 reads SMNVEV (reference sequence). CDR3 length equals 15 residues. The CDR3 here is CASSFGGGGVYEQYF. The CDR3 DNA sequence: TGTGCCAGCAGTTTCGGAGGCGGGGGAGTCTACGAGCAGTACTTC.

CDR3 loop: CASSDSIDEQFF. CDR3 DNA sequence: TGTGCCAGCAGTGACAGCATCGATGAGCAGTTCTTC. The chain employs TRBV12-3 or TRBV12-4 and TRBJ2-1; tentatively, D is TRBD1 (5 bases). The CDR3 sequence is 12 residues long. The V gene lost 5 bases and the J gene lost 8 bases, with 10 bases spanning the gap.

There are a few counts of this clone. The gene calls are TRBV7-9 and TRBJ1-5; D remains ambiguous. V lost 5 bases and J 7 bases, leaving 12 bases between the germline ends. CDR3 length: 13 amino acids. CDR1 SEHNR and CDR2 FQNEAQ come from the germline V gene (reference sequence). Here the CDR3 DNA reads TGTGCCAGCAGCCTGGGCGCCTCGCAGCCCCAGCATTTT. Translated: CASSLGASQPQHF. The full variable domain, rest sourced from reference TRBV7-9 and TRBJ1-5, is DTGVSQNPRHKITKRGQNVTFRCDPISEHNRLYWYRQTLGQGPEFLTYFQNEAQLEKSRLLSDRFSAERPKGSFSTLEIQRTEQGDSAMYLCASSLGASQPQHFGDGTRLSIL.

The chain couples TRBV19 to TRBJ1-5; 7 bases line up with TRBD1. The CDR3 runs 17 residues. Germline CDR1 is LNHDA and CDR2 is SQIVND (reference sequence). V lost 0 bases to trimming and J lost 1 base; unmatched junction nucleotides: 6. The CDR3 loop reads CASSIDQRQGSNQPQHF. The CDR3 nucleotides read TGTGCCAGTAGTATAGATCAGAGACAGGGAAGCAATCAGCCCCAGCATTTT.

The genes are TRBV7-2 and TRBJ2-3; 9 positions agree with TRBD2. Trimming cost V 1 base and J 4 bases; bases outside gene matches: 3. CDR1 SGHTA and CDR2 FQGNSA come from the germline V gene. The CDR3 totals 15 residues. CDR3 nucleotide sequence: TGTGCCAGCAGCTTAGAGGGACTAGCCGCAGATACGCAGTATTTT. Translating it yields CASSLEGLAADTQYF.

This rearrangement joins TRBV10-2 to TRBJ1-1, with a possible D match to TRBD1 (6 bases). In germline, CDR1 is WSHSY, CDR2 SAAADI. The V gene lost 3 bases and the J gene lost 4 bases, with 15 bases spanning the gap. CDR3 length: 15 residues. The CDR3 region is CASSERGGQTTEAFF. The CDR3 DNA reads as TGCGCCAGCAGTGAAAGGGGAGGACAGACCACTGAAGCTTTCTTT.

This clone was seen many times. This sequence joins TRBV9 and TRBJ2-7; D gene unclear. V was trimmed by 4 bases and J by 5 bases, leaving 13 bases between them. Germline lookup yields CDR1 SGDLS and CDR2 YYNGEE. The CDR3 length is 13 residues. The CDR3 loop reads CASSLGNPHEQYF. CDR3 coding DNA: TGTGCCAGCAGCCTGGGAAATCCCCACGAGCAGTACTTC.

CDR3 region: CASSQSSYGNTIYF. CDR3 sequence (DNA): TGCGCCAGCAGCCAGTCCTCCTACGGGAACACCATATATTTT. The chain carries TRBV4-1 and TRBJ1-3, with D uncertain. This CDR3 has 14 amino acids. The germline V gene has CDR1 MGHRA and CDR2 YSYEKL. V was clipped by 3 bases and J by 7 bases, with 13 bases between them.

This chain links TRBV15 with TRBJ2-1; 7 nucleotides agree with TRBD2. CDR1 and CDR2 (germline): LNHNV, YYDKDF (reference sequence). This CDR3 spans 14 amino acids. The trim removed 6 bases at V and 9 bases at J, leaving 11 bases unmatched. The CDR3 spells CATSPKRESVEQFF. In DNA form, the CDR3 reads TGTGCCACCAGTCCTAAGCGGGAATCGGTTGAGCAGTTCTTC.

J is TRBJ2-2 and V is TRBV6-5; D is ambiguous. Trimming took off 6 bases at V and 1 base at J, with 9 bases between the two ends. There are 14 residues in the CDR3. Germline CDR1 MNHEY, CDR2 SVGAGI. CDR3 in amino acids: CASSLRQNTGELFF. In DNA form, the CDR3 reads TGTGCCAGCAGCTTAAGACAGAACACCGGGGAGCTGTTTTTT.

The rearrangement joins TRBV7-2 to TRBJ2-1, with TRBD2 as a possible D gene (6 bases). This CDR3 contains 16 residues. V was clipped by 1 base and J by 6 bases, with 16 bases between them. Germline V gene sequence: CDR1 SGHTA, CDR2 FQGNSA. In DNA, the CDR3 is TGTGCCAGCAGCTTAGAAGTGGTGCGGGGACTCAATGAGCAGTTCTTC. Amino acid sequence: CASSLEVVRGLNEQFF.

The chain links TRBV9 to TRBJ2-1; D is ambiguous. Trimming left V 0 bases short and J 7 bases short, with 14 bases between. CDR1 SGDLS and CDR2 YYNGEE come from the germline V gene. The CDR3 totals 15 residues. CDR3 nucleotide sequence: TGTGCCAGCAGCGTAGACTCCAGCTCCCAGAATGAGCAGTTCTTC. Amino acid sequence: CASSVDSSSQNEQFF. The full variable domain, rest sourced from reference TRBV9 and TRBJ2-1, is DSGVTQTPKHLITATGQRVTLRCSPRSGDLSVYWYQQSLDQGLQFLIQYYNGEERAKGNILERFSAQQFPDLHSELNLSSLELGDSALYFCASSVDSSSQNEQFFGPGTRLTVL.

V gene TRBV9 combines with J gene TRBJ2-1; unclear D gene. The germline V and J ends were trimmed by 0 bases and 4 bases, with 14 bases remaining between them. The germline V gene has CDR1 SGDLS and CDR2 YYNGEE. CDR3 length: 16 residues. The CDR3: CASSVGSGPRYNEQFF. CDR3 DNA sequence: TGTGCCAGCAGCGTAGGTAGTGGTCCGCGTTACAATGAGCAGTTCTTC.